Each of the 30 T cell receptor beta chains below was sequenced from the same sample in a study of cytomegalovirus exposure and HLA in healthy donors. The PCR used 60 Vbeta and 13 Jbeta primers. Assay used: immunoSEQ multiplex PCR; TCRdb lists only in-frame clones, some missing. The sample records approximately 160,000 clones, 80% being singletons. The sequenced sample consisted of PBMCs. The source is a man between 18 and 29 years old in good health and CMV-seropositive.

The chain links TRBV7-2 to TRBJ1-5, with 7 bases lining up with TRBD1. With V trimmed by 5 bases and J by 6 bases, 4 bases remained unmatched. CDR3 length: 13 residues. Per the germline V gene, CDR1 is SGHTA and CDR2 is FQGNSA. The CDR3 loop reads CASSRQGSQPQHF. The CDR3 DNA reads TGTGCCAGCAGCCGACAGGGAAGTCAGCCCCAGCATTTT.

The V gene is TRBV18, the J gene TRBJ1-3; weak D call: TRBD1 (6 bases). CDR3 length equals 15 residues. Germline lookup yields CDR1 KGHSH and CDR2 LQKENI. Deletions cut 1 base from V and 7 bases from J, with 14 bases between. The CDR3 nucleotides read TGTGCCAGCTCACCACAACTGGACAGCGCCAACACCATATATTTT. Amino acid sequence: CASSPQLDSANTIYF.

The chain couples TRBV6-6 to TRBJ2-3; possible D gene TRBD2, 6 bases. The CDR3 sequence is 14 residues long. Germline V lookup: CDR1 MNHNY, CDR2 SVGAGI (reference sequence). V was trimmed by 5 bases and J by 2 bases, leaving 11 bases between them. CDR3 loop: CASSDRTITDTQYF. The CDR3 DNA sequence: TGTGCCAGCAGTGACCGGACTATCACAGATACGCAGTATTTT.

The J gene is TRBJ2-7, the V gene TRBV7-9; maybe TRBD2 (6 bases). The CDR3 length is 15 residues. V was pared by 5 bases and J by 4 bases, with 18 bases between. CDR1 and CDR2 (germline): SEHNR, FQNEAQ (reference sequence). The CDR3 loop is CASSGQLAPTYEQYF. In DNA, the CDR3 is TGTGCCAGCAGCGGTCAGCTAGCGCCTACGTACGAGCAGTACTTC. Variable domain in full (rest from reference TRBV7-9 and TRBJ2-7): DTGVSQNPRHKITKRGQNVTFRCDPISEHNRLYWYRQTLGQGPEFLTYFQNEAQLEKSRLLSDRFSAERPKGSFSTLEIQRTEQGDSAMYLCASSGQLAPTYEQYFGPGTRLTVT.

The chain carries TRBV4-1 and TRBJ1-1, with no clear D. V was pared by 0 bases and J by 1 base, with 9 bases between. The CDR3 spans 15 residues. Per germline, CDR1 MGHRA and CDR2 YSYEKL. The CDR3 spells CASSQDRAQNTEAFF. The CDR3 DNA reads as TGCGCCAGCAGCCAAGATAGAGCCCAGAACACTGAAGCTTTCTTT.

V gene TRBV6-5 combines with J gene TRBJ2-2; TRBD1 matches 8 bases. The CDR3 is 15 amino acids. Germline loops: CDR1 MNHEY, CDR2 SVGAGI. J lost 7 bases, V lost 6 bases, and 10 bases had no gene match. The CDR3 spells CASSHRGRMDGELFF. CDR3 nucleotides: TGTGCCAGCAGCCACAGGGGGAGAATGGACGGGGAGCTGTTTTTT.

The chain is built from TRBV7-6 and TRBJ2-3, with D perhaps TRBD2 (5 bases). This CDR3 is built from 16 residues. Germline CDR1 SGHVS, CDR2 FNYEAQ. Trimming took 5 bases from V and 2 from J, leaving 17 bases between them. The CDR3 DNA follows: TGTGCCAGCAGCGCTCTCTTGTCGAGGGACACAGATACGCAGTATTTT. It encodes CASSALLSRDTDTQYF.

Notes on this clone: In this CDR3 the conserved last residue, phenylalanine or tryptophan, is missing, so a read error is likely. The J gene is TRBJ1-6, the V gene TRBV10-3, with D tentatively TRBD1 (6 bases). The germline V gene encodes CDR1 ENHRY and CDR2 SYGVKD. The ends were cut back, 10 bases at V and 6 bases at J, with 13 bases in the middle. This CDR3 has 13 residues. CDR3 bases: TGTGCCACAAAAACAGGGTCTAATTCACCCCTCCACCTT. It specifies CATKTGSNSPLHL.

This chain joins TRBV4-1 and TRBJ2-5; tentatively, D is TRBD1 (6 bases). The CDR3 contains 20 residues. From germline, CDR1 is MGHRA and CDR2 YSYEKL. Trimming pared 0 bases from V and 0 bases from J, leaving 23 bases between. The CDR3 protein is CASSQDQWDPLGAYQETQYF. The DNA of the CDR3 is TGCGCCAGCAGCCAAGATCAATGGGATCCCCTGGGGGCTTACCAAGAGACCCAGTACTTC.

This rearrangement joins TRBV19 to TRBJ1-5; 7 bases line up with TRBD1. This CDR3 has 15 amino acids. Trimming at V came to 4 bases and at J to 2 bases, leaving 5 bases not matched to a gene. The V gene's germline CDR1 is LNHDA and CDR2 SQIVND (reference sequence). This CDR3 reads CASSRTDRGNQPQHF. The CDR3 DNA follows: TGTGCCAGTAGTAGGACCGACAGGGGCAATCAGCCCCAGCATTTT.

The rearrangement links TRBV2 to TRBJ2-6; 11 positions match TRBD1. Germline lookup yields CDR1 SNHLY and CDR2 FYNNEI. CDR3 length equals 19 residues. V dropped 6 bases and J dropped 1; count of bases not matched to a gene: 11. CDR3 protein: CASRGGQGGKNSGANVLTF. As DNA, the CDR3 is TGTGCCAGCAGGGGGGGACAGGGGGGTAAGAATTCTGGGGCCAACGTCCTGACTTTC.

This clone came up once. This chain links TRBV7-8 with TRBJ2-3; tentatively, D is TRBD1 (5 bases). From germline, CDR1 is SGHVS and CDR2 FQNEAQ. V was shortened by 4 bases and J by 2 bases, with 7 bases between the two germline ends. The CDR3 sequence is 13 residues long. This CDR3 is CASSYRPTDTQYF. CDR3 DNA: TGTGCCAGCAGCTACAGGCCCACAGATACGCAGTATTTT. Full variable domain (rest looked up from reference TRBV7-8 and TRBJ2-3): GAGVSQSPRYKVAKRGQDVALRCDPISGHVSLFWYQQALGQGPEFLTYFQNEAQLDKSGLPSDRFFAERPEGSVSTLKIQRTQQEDSAVYLCASSYRPTDTQYFGPGTRLTVL.

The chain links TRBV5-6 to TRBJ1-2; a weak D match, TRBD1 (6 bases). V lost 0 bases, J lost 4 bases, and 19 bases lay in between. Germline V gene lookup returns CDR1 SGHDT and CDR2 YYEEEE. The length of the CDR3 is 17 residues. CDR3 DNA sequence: TGTGCCAGCAGCTTGGGGGGTAGGACAGTTCTTCTCTATGGCTACACCTTC. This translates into CASSLGGRTVLLYGYTF.

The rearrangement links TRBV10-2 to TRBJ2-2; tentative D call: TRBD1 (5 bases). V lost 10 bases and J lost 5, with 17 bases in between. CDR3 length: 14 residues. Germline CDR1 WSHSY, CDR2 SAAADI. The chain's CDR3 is CAIQSTGQTGELFF. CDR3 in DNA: TGCGCCATCCAGAGCACAGGCCAGACCGGGGAGCTGTTTTTT.

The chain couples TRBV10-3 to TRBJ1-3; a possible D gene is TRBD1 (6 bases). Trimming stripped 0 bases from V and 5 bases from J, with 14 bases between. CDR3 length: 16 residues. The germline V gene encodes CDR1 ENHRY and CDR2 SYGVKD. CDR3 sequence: CAISESKETGRNTIYF. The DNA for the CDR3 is TGTGCCATCAGTGAGTCCAAAGAAACAGGGAGAAACACCATATATTTT.

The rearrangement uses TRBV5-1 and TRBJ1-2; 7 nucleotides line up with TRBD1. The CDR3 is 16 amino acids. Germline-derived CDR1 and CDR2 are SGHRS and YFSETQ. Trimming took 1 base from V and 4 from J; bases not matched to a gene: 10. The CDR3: CASSLFPTRGIYGYTF. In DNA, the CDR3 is TGCGCCAGCAGCTTGTTCCCGACCAGGGGGATCTATGGCTACACCTTC.

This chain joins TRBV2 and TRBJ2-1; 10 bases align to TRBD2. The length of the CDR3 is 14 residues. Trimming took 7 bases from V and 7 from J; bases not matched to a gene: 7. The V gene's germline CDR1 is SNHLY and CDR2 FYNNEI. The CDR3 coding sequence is TGTGCCAGCATAGGGATAGCGGGAGGAAATGAGCAGTTCTTC. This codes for CASIGIAGGNEQFF.

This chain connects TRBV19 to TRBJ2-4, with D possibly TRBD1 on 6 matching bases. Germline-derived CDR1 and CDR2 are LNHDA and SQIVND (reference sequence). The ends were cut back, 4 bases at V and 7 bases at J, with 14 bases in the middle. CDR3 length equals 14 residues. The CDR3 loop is CASSKTGKGNIQYF. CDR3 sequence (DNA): TGTGCCAGTAGTAAAACAGGGAAGGGGAACATTCAGTACTTC.

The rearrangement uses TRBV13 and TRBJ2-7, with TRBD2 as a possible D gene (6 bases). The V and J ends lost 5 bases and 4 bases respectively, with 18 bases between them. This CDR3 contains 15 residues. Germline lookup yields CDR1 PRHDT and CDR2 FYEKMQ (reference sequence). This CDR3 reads CASSPLGGGVYEQYF. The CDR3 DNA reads TGTGCCAGCAGCCCTCTGGGGGGAGGAGTATACGAGCAGTACTTC.

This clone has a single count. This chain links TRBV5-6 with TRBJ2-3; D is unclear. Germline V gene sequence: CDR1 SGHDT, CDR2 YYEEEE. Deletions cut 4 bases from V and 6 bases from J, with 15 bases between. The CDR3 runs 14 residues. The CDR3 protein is CASSMSVPPDTQYF. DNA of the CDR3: TGTGCCAGCAGCATGTCCGTCCCTCCCGATACGCAGTATTTT.

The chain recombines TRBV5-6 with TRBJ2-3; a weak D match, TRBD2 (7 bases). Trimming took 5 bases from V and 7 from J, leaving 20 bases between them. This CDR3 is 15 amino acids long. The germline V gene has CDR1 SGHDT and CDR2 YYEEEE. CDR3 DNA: TGTGCCAGCAGGCCTAGTGGGGGGGCCTCAAATACGCAGTATTTT. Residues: CASRPSGGASNTQYF.

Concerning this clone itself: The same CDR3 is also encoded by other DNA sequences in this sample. The DNA of the CDR3 is TGCGCCAGCAGCCTTTCAGGGGGTGAGCAGTACTTC. It codes for CASSLSGGEQYF. The gene calls are TRBV5-1 and TRBJ2-7, with 7 positions matching TRBD1. The germline CDR1 and CDR2 sequences are SGHRS and YFSETQ. Losses at the gene ends were 4 bases for V and 7 bases for J; bases not matched to a gene: 5. The CDR3 extends over 12 amino acids.

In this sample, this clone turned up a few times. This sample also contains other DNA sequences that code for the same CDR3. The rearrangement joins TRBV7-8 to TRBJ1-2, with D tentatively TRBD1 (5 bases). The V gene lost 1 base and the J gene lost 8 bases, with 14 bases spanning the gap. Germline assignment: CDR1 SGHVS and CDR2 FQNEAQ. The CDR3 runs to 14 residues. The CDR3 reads CASSLGATRGGYTF. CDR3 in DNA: TGTGCCAGCAGCTTAGGAGCCACCCGGGGGGGCTACACCTTC.

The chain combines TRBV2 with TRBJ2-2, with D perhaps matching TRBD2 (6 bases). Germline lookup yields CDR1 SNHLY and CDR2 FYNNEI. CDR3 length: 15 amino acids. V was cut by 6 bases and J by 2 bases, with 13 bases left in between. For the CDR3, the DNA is TGTGCCAGCAGGGGGGGTTCCACAAACACCGGGGAGCTGTTTTTT. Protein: CASRGGSTNTGELFF.

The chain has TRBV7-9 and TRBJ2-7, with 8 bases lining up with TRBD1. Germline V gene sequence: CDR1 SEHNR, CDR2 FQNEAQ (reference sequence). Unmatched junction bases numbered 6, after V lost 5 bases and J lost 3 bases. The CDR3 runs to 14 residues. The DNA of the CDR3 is TGTGCCAGCAGCCATGGACAGGGAGTCTACGAGCAGTACTTC. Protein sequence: CASSHGQGVYEQYF.

CDR3 sequence: CASNKDSNYGYTF. For the CDR3, the DNA is TGTGCCAGCAATAAGGACAGTAACTATGGCTACACCTTC. This chain connects TRBV9 to TRBJ1-2; D perhaps matches TRBD1 (6 bases). Germline V gives CDR1 SGDLS, CDR2 YYNGEE. The CDR3 is 13 residues long. Trimming stripped 6 bases from V and 1 base from J, with 10 bases between.

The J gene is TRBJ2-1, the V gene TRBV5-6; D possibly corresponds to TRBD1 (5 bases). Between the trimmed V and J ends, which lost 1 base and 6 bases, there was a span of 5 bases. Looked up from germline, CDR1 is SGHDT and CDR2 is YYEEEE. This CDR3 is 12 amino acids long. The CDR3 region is CASSLQGNEQFF. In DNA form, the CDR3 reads TGTGCCAGCAGCTTGCAGGGCAATGAGCAGTTCTTC.

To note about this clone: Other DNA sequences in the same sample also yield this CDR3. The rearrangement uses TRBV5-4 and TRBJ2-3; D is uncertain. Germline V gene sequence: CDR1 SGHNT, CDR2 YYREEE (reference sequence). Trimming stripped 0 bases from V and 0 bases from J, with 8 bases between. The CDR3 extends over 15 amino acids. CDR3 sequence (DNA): TGTGCCAGCAGCTTGGGTAGTACTAGCACAGATACGCAGTATTTT. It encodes CASSLGSTSTDTQYF.

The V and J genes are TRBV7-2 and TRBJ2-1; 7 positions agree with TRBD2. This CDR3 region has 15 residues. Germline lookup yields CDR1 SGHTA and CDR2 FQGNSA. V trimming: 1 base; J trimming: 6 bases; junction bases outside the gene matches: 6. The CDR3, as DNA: TGTGCCAGCAGCTTAGTATTGGGGACTATCAATGAGCAGTTCTTC. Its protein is CASSLVLGTINEQFF.

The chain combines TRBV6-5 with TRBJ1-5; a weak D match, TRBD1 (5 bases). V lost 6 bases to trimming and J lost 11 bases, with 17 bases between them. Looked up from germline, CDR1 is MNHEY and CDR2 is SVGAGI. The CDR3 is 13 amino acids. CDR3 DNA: TGTGCCAGCAGGGCCCCGGGGGGGAGCTCCCAGCATTTT. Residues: CASRAPGGSSQHF.